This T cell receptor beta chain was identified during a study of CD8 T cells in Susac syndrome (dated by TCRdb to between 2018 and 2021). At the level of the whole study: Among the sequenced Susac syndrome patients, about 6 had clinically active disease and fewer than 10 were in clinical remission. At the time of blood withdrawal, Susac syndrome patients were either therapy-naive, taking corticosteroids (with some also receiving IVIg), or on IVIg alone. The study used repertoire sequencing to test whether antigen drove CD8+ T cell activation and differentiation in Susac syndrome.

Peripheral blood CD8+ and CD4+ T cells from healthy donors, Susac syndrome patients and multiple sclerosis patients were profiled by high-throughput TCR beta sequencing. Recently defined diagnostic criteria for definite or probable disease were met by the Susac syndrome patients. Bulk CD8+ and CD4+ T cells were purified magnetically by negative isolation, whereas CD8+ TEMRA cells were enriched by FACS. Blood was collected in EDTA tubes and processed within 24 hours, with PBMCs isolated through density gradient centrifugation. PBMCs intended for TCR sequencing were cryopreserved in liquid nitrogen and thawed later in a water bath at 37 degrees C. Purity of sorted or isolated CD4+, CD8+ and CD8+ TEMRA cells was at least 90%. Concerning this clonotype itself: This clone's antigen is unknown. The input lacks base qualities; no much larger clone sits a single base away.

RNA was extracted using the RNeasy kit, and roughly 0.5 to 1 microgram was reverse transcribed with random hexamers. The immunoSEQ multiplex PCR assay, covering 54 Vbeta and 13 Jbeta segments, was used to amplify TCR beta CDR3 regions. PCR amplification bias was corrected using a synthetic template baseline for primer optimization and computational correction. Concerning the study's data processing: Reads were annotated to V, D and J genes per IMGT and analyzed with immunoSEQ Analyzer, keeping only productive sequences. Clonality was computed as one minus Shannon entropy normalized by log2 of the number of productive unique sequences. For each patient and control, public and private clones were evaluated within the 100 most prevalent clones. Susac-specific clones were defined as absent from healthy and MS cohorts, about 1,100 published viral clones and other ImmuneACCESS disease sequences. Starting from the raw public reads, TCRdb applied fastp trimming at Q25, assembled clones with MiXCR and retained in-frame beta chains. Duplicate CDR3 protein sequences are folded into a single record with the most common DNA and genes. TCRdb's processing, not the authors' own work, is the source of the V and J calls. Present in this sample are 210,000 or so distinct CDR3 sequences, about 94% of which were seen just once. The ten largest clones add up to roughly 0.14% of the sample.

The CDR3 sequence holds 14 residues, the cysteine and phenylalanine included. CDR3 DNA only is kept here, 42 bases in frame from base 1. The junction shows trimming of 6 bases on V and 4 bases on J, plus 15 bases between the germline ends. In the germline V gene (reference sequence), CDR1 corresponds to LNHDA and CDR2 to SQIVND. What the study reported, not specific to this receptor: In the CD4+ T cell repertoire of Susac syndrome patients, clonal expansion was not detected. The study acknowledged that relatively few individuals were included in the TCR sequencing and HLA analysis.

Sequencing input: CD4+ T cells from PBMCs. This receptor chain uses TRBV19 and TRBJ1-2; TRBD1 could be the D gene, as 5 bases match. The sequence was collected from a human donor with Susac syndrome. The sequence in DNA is TGTGCCAGTAGCCGAGACCCCACAGGCTATGGCTACACCTTC. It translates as CASSRDPTGYGYTF.